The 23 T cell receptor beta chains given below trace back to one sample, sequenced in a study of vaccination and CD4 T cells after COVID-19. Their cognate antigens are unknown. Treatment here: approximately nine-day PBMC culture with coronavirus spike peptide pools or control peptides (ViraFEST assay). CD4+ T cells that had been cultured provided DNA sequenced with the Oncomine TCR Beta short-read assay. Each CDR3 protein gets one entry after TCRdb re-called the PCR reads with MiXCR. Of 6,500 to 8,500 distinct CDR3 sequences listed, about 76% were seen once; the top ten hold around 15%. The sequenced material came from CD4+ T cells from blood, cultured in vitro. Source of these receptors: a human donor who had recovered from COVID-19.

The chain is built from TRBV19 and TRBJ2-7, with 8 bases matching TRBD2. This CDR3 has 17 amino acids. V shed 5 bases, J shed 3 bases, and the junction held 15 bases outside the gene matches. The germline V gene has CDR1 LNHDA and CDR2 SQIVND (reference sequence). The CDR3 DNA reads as TGTGCCAGTAGTGAGCCCCACCGGGGGGGAGACCGCTACGAGCAGTACTTC. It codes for CASSEPHRGGDRYEQYF.

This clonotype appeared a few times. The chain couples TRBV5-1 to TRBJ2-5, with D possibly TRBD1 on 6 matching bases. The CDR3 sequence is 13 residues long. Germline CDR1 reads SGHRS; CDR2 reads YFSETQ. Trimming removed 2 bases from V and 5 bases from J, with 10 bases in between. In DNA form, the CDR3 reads TGCGCCAGCAGCTTACAGGGTGAGGAGACCCAGTACTTC. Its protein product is CASSLQGEETQYF.

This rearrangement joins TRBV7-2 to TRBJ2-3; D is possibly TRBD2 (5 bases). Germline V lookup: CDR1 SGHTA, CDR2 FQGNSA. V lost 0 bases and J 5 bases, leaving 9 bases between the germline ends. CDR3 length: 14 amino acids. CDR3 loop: CASSLAGVGDTQYF. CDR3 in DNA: TGTGCCAGCAGCTTAGCGGGAGTGGGAGATACGCAGTATTTT. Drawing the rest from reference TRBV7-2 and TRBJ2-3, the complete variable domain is GAGVSQSPSNKVTEKGKDVELRCDPISGHTALYWYRQSLGQGLEFLIYFQGNSAPDKSGLPSDRFSAERTGGSVSTLTIQRTQQEDSAVYLCASSLAGVGDTQYFGPGTRLTVL.

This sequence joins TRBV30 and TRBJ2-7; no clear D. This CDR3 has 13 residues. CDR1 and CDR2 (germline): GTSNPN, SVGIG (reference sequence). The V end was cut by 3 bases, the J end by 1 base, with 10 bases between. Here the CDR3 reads CAWRIGLSYEQYF. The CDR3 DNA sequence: TGTGCCTGGAGAATTGGGCTTTCCTACGAGCAGTACTTC.

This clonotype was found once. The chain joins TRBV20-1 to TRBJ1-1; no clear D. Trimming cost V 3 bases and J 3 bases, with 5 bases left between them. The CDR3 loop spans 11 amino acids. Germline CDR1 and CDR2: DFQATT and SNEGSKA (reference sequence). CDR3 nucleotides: TGCAGTGCTAGGGCGGACACTGAAGCTTTCTTT. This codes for CSARADTEAFF.

For the CDR3, the DNA is TGTGCCAGCACCCGACAGCTCCAGAACACTGAAGCTTTCTTT. As protein: CASTRQLQNTEAFF. The chain combines TRBV6-2 or TRBV6-3 with TRBJ1-1; D may be TRBD1 (5 bases). CDR3 length: 14 residues. The germline V gene has CDR1 MNHEY and CDR2 SVGEGT. The germline V and J ends were trimmed by 7 bases and 1 base, with 13 bases remaining between them.

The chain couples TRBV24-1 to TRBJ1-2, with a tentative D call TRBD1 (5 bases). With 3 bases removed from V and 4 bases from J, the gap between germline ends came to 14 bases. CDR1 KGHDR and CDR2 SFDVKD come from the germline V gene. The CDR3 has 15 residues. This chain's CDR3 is CATSDPGTASYGYTF. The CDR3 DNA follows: TGTGCCACCAGTGATCCAGGGACGGCGAGCTATGGCTACACCTTC.

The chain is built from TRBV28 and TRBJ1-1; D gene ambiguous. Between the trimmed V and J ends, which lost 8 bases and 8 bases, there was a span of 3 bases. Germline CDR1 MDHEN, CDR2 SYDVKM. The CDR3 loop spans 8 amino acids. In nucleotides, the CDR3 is TGTGCCAGCGGGGAAGCTTTCTTT. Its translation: CASGEAFF.

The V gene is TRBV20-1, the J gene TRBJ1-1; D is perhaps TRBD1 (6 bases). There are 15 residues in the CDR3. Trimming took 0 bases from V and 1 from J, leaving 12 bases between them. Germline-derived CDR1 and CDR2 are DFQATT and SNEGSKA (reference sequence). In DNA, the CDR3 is TGCAGTGCTAGAGACCCCGGGACACCGAACACTGAAGCTTTCTTT. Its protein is CSARDPGTPNTEAFF.

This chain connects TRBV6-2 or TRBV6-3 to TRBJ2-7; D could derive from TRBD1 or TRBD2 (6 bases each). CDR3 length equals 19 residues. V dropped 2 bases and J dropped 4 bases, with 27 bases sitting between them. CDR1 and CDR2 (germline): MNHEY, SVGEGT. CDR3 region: CASSYQLGSGGGKTYEQYF. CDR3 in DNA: TGTGCCAGCAGTTACCAACTCGGTTCCGGGGGCGGAAAAACTTACGAGCAGTACTTC.

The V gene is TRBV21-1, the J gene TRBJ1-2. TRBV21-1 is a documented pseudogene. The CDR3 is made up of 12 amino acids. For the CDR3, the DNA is TGTGCCAGCAGCATAGCCCGGAATGGCTACACCTTC. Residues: CASSIARNGYTF.

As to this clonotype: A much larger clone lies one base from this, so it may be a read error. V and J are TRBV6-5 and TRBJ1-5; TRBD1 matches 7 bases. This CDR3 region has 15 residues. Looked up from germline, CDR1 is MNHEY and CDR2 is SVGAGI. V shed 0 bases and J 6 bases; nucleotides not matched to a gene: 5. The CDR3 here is CASSYSGGGRQPQHF. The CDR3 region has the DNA TGTGCCAGCAGTTACTCAGGAGGGGGCCGTCAGCCCCAGCATTTT.

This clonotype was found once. Here the CDR3 reads CASSYSPGREGQPQHF. CDR3 DNA: TGTGCCAGCAGTTACTCTCCTGGCAGGGAAGGGCAGCCCCAGCATTTT. The chain employs TRBV6-5 and TRBJ1-5, with D perhaps matching TRBD1 (5 bases). V lost 0 bases and J lost 7, with 16 bases in between. This CDR3 spans 16 amino acids. CDR1 MNHEY and CDR2 SVGAGI come from the germline V gene.

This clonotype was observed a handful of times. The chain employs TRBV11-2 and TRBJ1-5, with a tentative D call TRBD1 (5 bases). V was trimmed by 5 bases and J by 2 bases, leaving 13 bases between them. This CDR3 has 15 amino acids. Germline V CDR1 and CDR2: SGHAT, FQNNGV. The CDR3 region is CASSLGDKGNQPQHF. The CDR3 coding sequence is TGTGCCAGCAGCCTAGGGGATAAGGGCAATCAGCCCCAGCATTTT.

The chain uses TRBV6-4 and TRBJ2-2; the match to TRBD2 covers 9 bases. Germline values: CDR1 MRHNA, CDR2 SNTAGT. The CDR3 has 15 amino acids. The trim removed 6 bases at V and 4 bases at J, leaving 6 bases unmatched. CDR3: CASSPGLATTGELFF. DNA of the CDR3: TGTGCCAGCAGCCCTGGACTAGCGACCACCGGGGAGCTGTTTTTT.

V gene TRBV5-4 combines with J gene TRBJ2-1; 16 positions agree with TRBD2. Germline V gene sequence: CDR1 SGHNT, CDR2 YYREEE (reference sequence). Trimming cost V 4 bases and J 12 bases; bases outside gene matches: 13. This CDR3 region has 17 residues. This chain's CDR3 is CASSPIPGLAGGRGQFF. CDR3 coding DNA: TGTGCCAGCAGCCCTATACCGGGACTAGCGGGAGGGCGGGGGCAGTTCTTC. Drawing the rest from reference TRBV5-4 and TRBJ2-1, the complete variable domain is ETGVTQSPTHLIKTRGQQVTLRCSSQSGHNTVSWYQQALGQGPQFIFQYYREEENGRGNFPPRFSGLQFPNYSSELNVNALELDDSALYLCASSPIPGLAGGRGQFFGPGTRLTVL.

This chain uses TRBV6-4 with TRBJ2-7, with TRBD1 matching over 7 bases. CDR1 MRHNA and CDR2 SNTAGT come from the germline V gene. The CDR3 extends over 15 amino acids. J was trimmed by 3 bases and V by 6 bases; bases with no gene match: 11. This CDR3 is CASRNSRDRDYEQYF. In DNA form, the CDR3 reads TGTGCCAGCAGAAACAGTCGCGACAGGGACTACGAGCAGTACTTC.

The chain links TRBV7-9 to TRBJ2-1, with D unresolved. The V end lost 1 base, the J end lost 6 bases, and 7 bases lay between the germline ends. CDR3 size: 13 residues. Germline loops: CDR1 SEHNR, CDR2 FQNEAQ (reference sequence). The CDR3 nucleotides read TGTGCCAGCAGCTTAGGGCGCCGCAATGAGCAGTTCTTC. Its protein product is CASSLGRRNEQFF.

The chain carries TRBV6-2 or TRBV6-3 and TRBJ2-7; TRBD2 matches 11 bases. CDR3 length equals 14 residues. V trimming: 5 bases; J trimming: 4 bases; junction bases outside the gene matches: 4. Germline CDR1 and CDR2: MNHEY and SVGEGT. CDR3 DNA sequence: TGTGCCAGCAGTCGACTAGCGGGAAATTACGAGCAGTACTTC. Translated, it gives CASSRLAGNYEQYF.

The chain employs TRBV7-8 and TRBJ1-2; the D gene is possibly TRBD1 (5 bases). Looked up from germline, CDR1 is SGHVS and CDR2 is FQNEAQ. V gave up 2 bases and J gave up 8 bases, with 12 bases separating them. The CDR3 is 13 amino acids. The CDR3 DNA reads TGTGCCAGCAGCTTATACCAGGGTTGGGGCTACACCTTC. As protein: CASSLYQGWGYTF.

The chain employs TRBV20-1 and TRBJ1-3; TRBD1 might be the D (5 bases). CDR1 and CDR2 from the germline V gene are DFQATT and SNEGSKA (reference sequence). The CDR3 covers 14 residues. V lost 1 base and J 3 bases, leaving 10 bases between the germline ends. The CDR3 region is CSARVGGDGNTIYF. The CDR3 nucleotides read TGCAGTGCTAGAGTTGGGGGGGATGGAAACACCATATATTTT.

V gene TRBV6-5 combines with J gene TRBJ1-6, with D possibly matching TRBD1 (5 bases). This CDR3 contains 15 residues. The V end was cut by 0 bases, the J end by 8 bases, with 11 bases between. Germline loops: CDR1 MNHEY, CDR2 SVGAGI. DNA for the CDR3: TGTGCCAGCAGTTACTCGTACGGGGGGTATTCACCCCTCCACTTT. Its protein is CASSYSYGGYSPLHF.

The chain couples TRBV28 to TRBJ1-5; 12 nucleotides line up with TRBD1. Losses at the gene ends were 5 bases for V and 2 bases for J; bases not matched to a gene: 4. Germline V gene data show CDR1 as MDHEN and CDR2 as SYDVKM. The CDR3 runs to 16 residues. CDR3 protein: CASSPRDRGRNQPQHF. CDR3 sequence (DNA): TGTGCCAGCAGTCCCCGGGACAGGGGGCGCAATCAGCCCCAGCATTTT.